These 20 T cell receptor beta chains share one sample of origin, sequenced in a study of blood T cell repertoires in COVID-19. Repertoires were generated with immunoSEQ multiplex PCR, while TCRdb's copy carries only in-frame clones and drops some. The table records about 250,000 clones, about 79% of them present only once. Sample: peripheral blood. The origin of the receptors is an elderly man with acute or convalescent COVID-19.

The chain has TRBV11-2 and TRBJ2-1, with D perhaps matching TRBD2 (9 bases). V was cut by 5 bases and J by 5 bases, with 28 bases left in between. The CDR3 contains 19 residues. Germline assignment: CDR1 SGHAT and CDR2 FQNNGV. For the CDR3, the DNA is TGTGCCAGCAGCGACCGGGACAGGAGAGGACTAGCGCTCCACAATGAGCAGTTCTTC. Its translation: CASSDRDRRGLALHNEQFF.

The chain joins TRBV6-1 to TRBJ1-6; no definite D call. Germline CDR1 and CDR2: MNHNS and SASEGT. CDR3 length equals 14 residues. V was cut by 3 bases and J by 7 bases, with 10 bases left in between. CDR3 in DNA: TGTGCCAGCAGTGACCTTTCGGAGAATTCACCCCTCCACTTT. Translation gives CASSDLSENSPLHF.

The chain recombines TRBV6-4 with TRBJ1-1; tentative D call: TRBD1 (6 bases). CDR3 length equals 14 residues. Per germline, CDR1 MRHNA and CDR2 SNTAGT. Trimming left V 6 bases short and J 1 base short, with 12 bases between. CDR3 loop: CASRDTGTNTEAFF. The CDR3 coding sequence is TGTGCCAGCAGGGATACAGGGACGAACACTGAAGCTTTCTTT.

V gene TRBV27 combines with J gene TRBJ2-6; D is perhaps TRBD1 (6 bases). Germline CDR1 is MNHEY and CDR2 is SMNVEV (reference sequence). CDR3 length: 18 residues. V lost 1 base and J 0 bases, leaving 13 bases between the germline ends. DNA for the CDR3: TGTGCCAGCAGTTTATTTGGCAGGGGCAGCTCTGGGGCCAACGTCCTGACTTTC. Its translation: CASSLFGRGSSGANVLTF.

The J gene is TRBJ1-2, the V gene TRBV30; TRBD1 might be the D (5 bases). The CDR3 extends over 12 amino acids. From germline, CDR1 is GTSNPN and CDR2 SVGIG (reference sequence). Deletions cut 6 bases from V and 4 bases from J, with 12 bases between. The CDR3 DNA sequence: TGTGCCTGCTACCGGGACTTCTATGGCTACACCTTC. Residues: CACYRDFYGYTF.

V and J are TRBV6-5 and TRBJ2-7; 7 bases map to TRBD2. J was trimmed by 0 bases and V by 8 bases; bases with no gene match: 7. This CDR3 region has 14 residues. The germline V gene has CDR1 MNHEY and CDR2 SVGAGI. This chain's CDR3 is CASLRGTSSYEQYF. The CDR3 DNA reads as TGTGCCAGCTTGCGGGGGACCAGCTCCTACGAGCAGTACTTC.

This clone turned up a few times. V and J are TRBV7-8 and TRBJ2-2, with D unresolved. Germline V lookup: CDR1 SGHVS, CDR2 FQNEAQ. V lost 0 bases to trimming and J lost 1 base, with 9 bases between them. The CDR3 runs to 16 residues. The CDR3 here is CASSLAHFGNTGELFF. The CDR3 bases are TGTGCCAGCAGCTTAGCTCATTTCGGGAACACCGGGGAGCTGTTTTTT.

V usage is TRBV5-8 and J usage is TRBJ2-3; 13 bases fit TRBD2. The CDR3 loop spans 18 amino acids. V shed 4 bases and J 2 bases; nucleotides not matched to a gene: 10. Germline V lookup: CDR1 SGHTS, CDR2 YDEGEE. In DNA, the CDR3 is TGTGCCAGCAGCCGATTTTCGGGACTAGCGGGAACCACAGATACGCAGTATTTT. Translated, it gives CASSRFSGLAGTTDTQYF.

The count of this clone is one. The chain has TRBV18 and TRBJ1-2; D not certain. Germline CDR1 is KGHSH and CDR2 is LQKENI. The length of the CDR3 is 13 residues. Trimming stripped 0 bases from V and 8 bases from J, with 10 bases between. The CDR3 here is CASSPPWAGGYTF. The DNA for the CDR3 is TGTGCCAGCTCACCACCCTGGGCGGGAGGCTACACCTTC.

The J gene is TRBJ2-1, the V gene TRBV2; 7 nucleotides match TRBD2. Per germline, CDR1 SNHLY and CDR2 FYNNEI. This CDR3 region has 15 residues. The ends lost 7 bases at V and 7 bases at J; junction bases unmatched: 13. Here the CDR3 DNA reads TGTGCCAGCACCGGGGGAGGGACTATAGGTAATGAGCAGTTCTTC. Amino acid sequence: CASTGGGTIGNEQFF.

This clone came up once. The V gene is TRBV5-1, the J gene TRBJ2-7, with D possibly matching TRBD2 (7 bases). Between the trimmed V and J ends, which lost 4 bases and 7 bases, there was a span of 15 bases. CDR3 length: 13 residues. Germline CDR1 SGHRS, CDR2 YFSETQ. CDR3 sequence: CASSPGGPREQYF. The CDR3 DNA sequence: TGCGCCAGCAGCCCGGGGGGCCCGCGGGAGCAGTACTTC.

The J gene is TRBJ1-2, the V gene TRBV14; TRBD1 might be the D (6 bases). Per germline, CDR1 SGHDN and CDR2 FVKESK. With 0 bases removed from V and 5 bases from J, the gap between germline ends came to 10 bases. The CDR3 length is 14 residues. This chain's CDR3 is CASSQDNRVYGYTF. DNA of the CDR3: TGTGCCAGCAGCCAAGATAACAGGGTTTATGGCTACACCTTC.

This chain links TRBV2 with TRBJ1-4, with 7 bases that match TRBD1. The CDR3 consists of 15 residues. Germline V gene lookup returns CDR1 SNHLY and CDR2 FYNNEI. The J segment lost 8 bases and the V segment lost 5 bases, leaving 11 bases of the junction unmatched. CDR3 nucleotides: TGTGCCAGCAGTCCTACAGGGGTGATTAGAGAAAAACTGTTTTTT. Amino acids: CASSPTGVIREKLFF.

This clone was detected only once. The rearrangement links TRBV5-1 to TRBJ2-2; 10 bases are a match to TRBD1. CDR3 size: 15 residues. The V gene end was trimmed by 6 bases and the J gene end by 6 bases; junction bases not matched to a gene: 8. Germline V gene sequence: CDR1 SGHRS, CDR2 YFSETQ. CDR3 DNA sequence: TGCGCCAGCACCCCTTGGGGACAGGGGTCCGGGGAGCTGTTTTTT. This sequence encodes CASTPWGQGSGELFF.

V gene TRBV6-6 combines with J gene TRBJ2-7; D not certain. CDR3 size: 15 residues. Germline lookup yields CDR1 MNHNY and CDR2 SVGAGI (reference sequence). V gave up 4 bases and J gave up 0 bases, with 13 bases separating them. The CDR3 here is CASSSYVSGSYEQYF. DNA for the CDR3: TGTGCCAGCAGTTCTTACGTTTCAGGCTCCTACGAGCAGTACTTC.

The chain carries TRBV6-1 and TRBJ2-7; tentatively, D is TRBD2 (6 bases). Germline V CDR1 and CDR2: MNHNS, SASEGT. This CDR3 region has 12 residues. V was pared by 2 bases and J by 7 bases, with 9 bases between. The CDR3, as DNA: TGTGCCAGCAGTGAACTGGGGAGGGAGCAGTACTTC. Translating it yields CASSELGREQYF.

The chain has TRBV27 and TRBJ1-3, with 9 positions matching TRBD1. The CDR3 consists of 20 residues. The ends lost 2 bases at V and 4 bases at J; junction bases unmatched: 18. Germline V gene sequence: CDR1 MNHEY, CDR2 SMNVEV (reference sequence). The CDR3 bases are TGTGCCAGCAGTTTACGGATATTTCCCGGGACAGGGTTTGGAGGAAACACCATATATTTT. It yields the protein CASSLRIFPGTGFGGNTIYF.

This sequence joins TRBV9 and TRBJ2-3, with a tentative D call TRBD2 (6 bases). Germline CDR1 and CDR2: SGDLS and YYNGEE. V dropped 0 bases and J dropped 0 bases, with 11 bases sitting between them. The CDR3 spans 16 residues. This CDR3 is CASSVGRGASTDTQYF. As DNA, the CDR3 is TGTGCCAGCAGCGTAGGGCGGGGAGCTAGCACAGATACGCAGTATTTT.

This clone has a handful of counts. V is TRBV5-1 and J is TRBJ2-1; maybe TRBD1 (5 bases). Germline CDR1 reads SGHRS; CDR2 reads YFSETQ. The CDR3 is 15 residues long. V gave up 5 bases and J gave up 1 base, with 13 bases separating them. Here the CDR3 reads CASRPDIASYNEQFF. The CDR3 coding sequence is TGCGCCAGCAGACCGGACATAGCTTCCTACAATGAGCAGTTCTTC.

V gene TRBV3-1 (or the pseudogene TRBV3-2) combines with J gene TRBJ1-5, with 9 bases identical to TRBD1. CDR1 is LGHDT and CDR2 is YNNKEL in the germline V gene (reference sequence). The junction had 2 bases not matched to a gene; V was cut back by 6 bases and J by 2 bases. The CDR3 length is 14 residues. The CDR3 protein is CASSRTGGNQPQHF. CDR3 coding DNA: TGTGCCAGCAGTAGGACAGGGGGCAATCAGCCCCAGCATTTT.